This is a list of T cell receptor beta chains from one sample in a study of post-analysis software for immune sequencing data. TCRdb reprocessed the PCR reads via MiXCR and lists one record per CDR3 protein. The data show 700,000 to 800,000 distinct CDR3 sequences, approximately 30% seen once. Sequenced material: blood. Every receptor here comes from a girl between 5 and 17 years old with multiple sclerosis. CDR3s leave out the opening cysteine and the closing phenylalanine or tryptophan. Not every row has a clone size; where given, it reads once, few, many or a size class.

j_call v_call clone_size cdr3_aa
TRBJ1-1 TRBV20-1 NA SARVPGMNTEAF
TRBJ2-5 TRBV12-3/TRBV12-4 NA ASTYTKETQY
TRBJ1-6 TRBV2 NA ASSDFGGGSPLH
TRBJ1-4 TRBV15 few ATSRDGLLF
TRBJ2-7 TRBV3-1 NA ASSASSEAYEQY
TRBJ2-1 TRBV7-2 few ASSLEAGAGYEQF
TRBJ2-5 TRBV20-1 few SARDFGGVSETQY
TRBJ2-7 TRBV7-2 few ASSLRSGRAYEQY
TRBJ2-1 TRBV6-6 few ASSYDAWSSYNEQF
TRBJ2-3 TRBV6-1 many ASSLGPTTDTQY
TRBJ1-5 TRBV6-8 NA ADSIQWAGGQPQH
TRBJ1-1 TRBV10-3 NA AIRGTRTVTEAF
TRBJ2-5 TRBV9 few ASSVATSTSGTQETQY
TRBJ2-7 TRBV11-2 NA ASSYRTGGYEQY
TRBJ1-1 TRBV3-1 NA ASSSRSGYTEAF
TRBJ2-3 TRBV11-2 NA ASSLESTSGRAVDSTDTQY
TRBJ2-3 TRBV14 NA ASSHFSGSSTDTQY
TRBJ2-7 TRBV6-7 few ASSYQGTYSYEQY
TRBJ1-2 TRBV4-3 NA ASSQGGSGAQSYSYT
TRBJ1-2 TRBV29-1 many SAAAGRAVFHGYT
TRBJ1-2 TRBV7-9 NA ASSLRDRVGYGYT
TRBJ2-7 TRBV15 few ATSRGPGLAGNEQY
TRBJ1-5 TRBV20-1 NA SAPHGGGGNQPQH
TRBJ2-1 TRBV3-1 few ASSKNPRTGGRNNEQF
TRBJ2-3 TRBV29-1 many SVVSVDTPSTDTQY